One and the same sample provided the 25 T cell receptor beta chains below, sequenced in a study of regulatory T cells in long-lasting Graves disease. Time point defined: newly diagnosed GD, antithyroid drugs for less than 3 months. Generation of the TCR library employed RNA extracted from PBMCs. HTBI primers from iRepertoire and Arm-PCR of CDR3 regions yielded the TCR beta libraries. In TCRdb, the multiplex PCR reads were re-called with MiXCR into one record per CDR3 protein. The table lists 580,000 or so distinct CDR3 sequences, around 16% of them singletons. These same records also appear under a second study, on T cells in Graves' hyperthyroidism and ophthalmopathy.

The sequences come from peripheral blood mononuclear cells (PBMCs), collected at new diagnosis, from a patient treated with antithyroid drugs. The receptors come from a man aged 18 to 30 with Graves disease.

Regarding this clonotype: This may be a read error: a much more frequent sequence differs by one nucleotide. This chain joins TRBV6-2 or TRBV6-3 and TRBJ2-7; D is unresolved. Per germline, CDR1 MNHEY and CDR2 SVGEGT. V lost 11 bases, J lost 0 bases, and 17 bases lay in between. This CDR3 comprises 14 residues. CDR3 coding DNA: TGTGCCGGAAAGAACCTCCACAGCTCCTACGAGCAGTACTTC. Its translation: CAGKNLHSSYEQYF.

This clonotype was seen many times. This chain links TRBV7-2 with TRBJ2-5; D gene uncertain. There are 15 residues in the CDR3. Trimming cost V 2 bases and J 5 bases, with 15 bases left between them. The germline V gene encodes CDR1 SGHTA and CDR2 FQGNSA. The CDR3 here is CASSLSLAPWETQYF. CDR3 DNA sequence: TGTGCCAGCAGCTTAAGTCTGGCCCCGTGGGAGACCCAGTACTTC.

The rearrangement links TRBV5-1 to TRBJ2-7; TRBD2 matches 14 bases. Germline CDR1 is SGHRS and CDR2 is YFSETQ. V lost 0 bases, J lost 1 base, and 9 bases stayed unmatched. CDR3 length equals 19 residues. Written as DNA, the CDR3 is TGCGCCAGCAGCTTGGTGGCAGAAGGACTAGCGGGAGGATCCTACGAGCAGTACTTC. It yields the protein CASSLVAEGLAGGSYEQYF.

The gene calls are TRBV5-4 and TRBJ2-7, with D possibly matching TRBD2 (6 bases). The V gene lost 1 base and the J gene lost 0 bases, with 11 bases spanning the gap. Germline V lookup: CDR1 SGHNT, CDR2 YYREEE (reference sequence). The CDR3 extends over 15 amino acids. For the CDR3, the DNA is TGTGCCAGCAGCTTGCATGGTAGCGGCTCCTACGAGCAGTACTTC. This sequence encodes CASSLHGSGSYEQYF.

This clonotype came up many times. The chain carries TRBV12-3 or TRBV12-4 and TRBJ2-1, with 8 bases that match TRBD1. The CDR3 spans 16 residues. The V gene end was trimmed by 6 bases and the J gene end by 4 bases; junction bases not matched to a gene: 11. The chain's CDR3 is CASRRQGSPMYNEQFF. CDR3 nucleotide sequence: TGTGCCAGCAGGAGACAGGGGTCCCCCATGTACAATGAGCAGTTCTTC.

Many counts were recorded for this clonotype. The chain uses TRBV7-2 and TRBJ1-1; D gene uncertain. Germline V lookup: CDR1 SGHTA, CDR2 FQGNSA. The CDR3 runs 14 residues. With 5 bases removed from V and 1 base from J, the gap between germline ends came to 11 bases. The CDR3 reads CASSTQPWNTEAFF. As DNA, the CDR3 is TGTGCCAGCAGCACGCAGCCCTGGAACACTGAAGCTTTCTTT.

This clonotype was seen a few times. The CDR3, as DNA: TGTGCCAGCAGCTTAGCCGGGTATGCAGACACCATATATTTT. Translated: CASSLAGYADTIYF. V is TRBV7-2 and J is TRBJ1-3, with D unresolved. The CDR3 is 14 residues long. Germline V lookup: CDR1 SGHTA, CDR2 FQGNSA. The V gene lost 0 bases and the J gene lost 8 bases, with 11 bases spanning the gap.

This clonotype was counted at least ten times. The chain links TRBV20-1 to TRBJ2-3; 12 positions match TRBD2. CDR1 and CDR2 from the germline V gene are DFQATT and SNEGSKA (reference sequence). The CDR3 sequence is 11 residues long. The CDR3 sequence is CSGTSGDTQYF. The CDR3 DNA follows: TGCAGCGGGACTAGCGGGGATACGCAGTATTTT.

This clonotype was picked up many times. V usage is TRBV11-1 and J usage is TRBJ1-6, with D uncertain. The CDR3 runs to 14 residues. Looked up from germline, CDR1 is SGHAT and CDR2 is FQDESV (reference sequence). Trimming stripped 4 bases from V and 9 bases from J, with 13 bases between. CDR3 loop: CASSSRRMGSPLHF. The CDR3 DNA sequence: TGTGCCAGCAGCTCCCGAAGAATGGGTTCACCCCTCCACTTT.

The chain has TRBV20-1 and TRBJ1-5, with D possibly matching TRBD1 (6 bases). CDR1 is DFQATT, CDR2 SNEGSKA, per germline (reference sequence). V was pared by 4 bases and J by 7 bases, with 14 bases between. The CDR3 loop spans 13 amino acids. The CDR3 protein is CSATWGAHQPQHF. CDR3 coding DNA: TGCAGTGCTACCTGGGGGGCCCACCAGCCCCAGCATTTT.

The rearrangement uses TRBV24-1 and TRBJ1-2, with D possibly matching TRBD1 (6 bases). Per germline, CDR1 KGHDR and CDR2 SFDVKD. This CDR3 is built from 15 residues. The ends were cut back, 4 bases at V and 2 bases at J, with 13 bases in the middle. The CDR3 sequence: CATSDPTGTNYGYTF. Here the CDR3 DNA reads TGTGCCACCAGTGACCCGACAGGTACAAACTATGGCTACACCTTC.

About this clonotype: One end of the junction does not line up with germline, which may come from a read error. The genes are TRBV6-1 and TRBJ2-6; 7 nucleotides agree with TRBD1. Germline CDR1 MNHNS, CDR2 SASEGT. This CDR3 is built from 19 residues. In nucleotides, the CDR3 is TGTGCCATCAGTGAGTCGACATCTCGACAGGGCCCTGGGGCCAACGTCCTGACTTTC. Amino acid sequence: CAISESTSRQGPGANVLTF.

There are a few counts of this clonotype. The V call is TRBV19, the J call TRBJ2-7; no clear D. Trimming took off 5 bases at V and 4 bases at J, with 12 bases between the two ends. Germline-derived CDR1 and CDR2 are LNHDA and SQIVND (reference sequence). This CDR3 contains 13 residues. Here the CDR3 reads CASSPAIGYEQYF. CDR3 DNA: TGTGCCAGTAGTCCCGCAATTGGATACGAGCAGTACTTC.

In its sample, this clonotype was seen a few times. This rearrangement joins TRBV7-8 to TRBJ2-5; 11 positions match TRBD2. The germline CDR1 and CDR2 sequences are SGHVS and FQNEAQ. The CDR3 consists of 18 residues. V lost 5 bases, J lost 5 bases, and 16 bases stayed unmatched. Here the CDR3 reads CASSLHTRLAGLEETQYF. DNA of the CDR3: TGTGCCAGCAGCCTACATACCCGACTAGCGGGACTTGAGGAGACCCAGTACTTC.

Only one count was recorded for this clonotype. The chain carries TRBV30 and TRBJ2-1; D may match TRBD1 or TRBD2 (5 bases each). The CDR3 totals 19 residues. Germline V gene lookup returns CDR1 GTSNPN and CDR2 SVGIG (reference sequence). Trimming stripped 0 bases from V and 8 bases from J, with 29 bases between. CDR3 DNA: TGTGCCTGGAGTGTTCTTTGGACGACAGAGGGGCAAATCCACGATGAGCAGTTCTTC. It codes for CAWSVLWTTEGQIHDEQFF.

The CDR3 here is CASSSDRVYEQFF. The DNA of the CDR3 is TGTGCCAGCAGCTCAGACAGGGTTTATGAGCAGTTCTTC. The V gene is TRBV7-2, the J gene TRBJ2-1, with 7 bases fitting TRBD1. CDR1 is SGHTA and CDR2 is FQGNSA in the germline V gene. The CDR3 extends over 13 amino acids. V lost 4 bases, J lost 8 bases, and 5 bases stayed unmatched.

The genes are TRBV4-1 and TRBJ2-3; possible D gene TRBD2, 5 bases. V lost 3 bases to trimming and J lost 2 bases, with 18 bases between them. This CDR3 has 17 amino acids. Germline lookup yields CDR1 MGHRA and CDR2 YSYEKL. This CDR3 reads CASSHLLVRADTDTQYF. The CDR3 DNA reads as TGCGCCAGCAGCCACCTACTAGTCCGGGCCGACACAGATACGCAGTATTTT.

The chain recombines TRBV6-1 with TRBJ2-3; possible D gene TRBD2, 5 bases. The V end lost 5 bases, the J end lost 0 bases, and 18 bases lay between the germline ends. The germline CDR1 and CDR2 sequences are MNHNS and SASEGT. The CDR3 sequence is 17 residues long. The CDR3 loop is CASSPWAEALSTDTQYF. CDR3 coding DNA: TGTGCCAGCAGTCCCTGGGCGGAGGCCCTTAGCACAGATACGCAGTATTTT.

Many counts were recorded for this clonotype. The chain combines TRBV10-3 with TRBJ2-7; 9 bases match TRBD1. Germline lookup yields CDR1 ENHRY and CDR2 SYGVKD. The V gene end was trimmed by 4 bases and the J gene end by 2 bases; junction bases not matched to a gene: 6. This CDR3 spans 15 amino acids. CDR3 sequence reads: CAISGGQGFTYEQYF. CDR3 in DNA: TGTGCCATCAGTGGGGGACAGGGCTTCACCTACGAGCAGTACTTC.

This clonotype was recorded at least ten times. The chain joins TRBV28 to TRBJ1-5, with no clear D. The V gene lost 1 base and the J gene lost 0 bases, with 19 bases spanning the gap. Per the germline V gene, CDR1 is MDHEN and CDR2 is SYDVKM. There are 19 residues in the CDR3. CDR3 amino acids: CASSLFGQPRDSSNQPQHF. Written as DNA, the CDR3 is TGTGCCAGCAGTTTATTCGGCCAACCTAGGGATAGTAGCAATCAGCCCCAGCATTTT.

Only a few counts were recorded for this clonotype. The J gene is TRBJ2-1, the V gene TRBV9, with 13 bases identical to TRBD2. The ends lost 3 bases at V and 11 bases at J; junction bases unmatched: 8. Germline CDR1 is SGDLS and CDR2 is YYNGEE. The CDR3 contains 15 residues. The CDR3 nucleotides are TGTGCCAGCAGCGCAACCGGGACTAGCGGGACTAAGCAGTTCTTC. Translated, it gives CASSATGTSGTKQFF.

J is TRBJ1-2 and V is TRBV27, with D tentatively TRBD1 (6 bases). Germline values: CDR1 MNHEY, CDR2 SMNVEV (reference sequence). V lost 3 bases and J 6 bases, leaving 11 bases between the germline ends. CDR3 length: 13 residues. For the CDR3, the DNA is TGTGCCAGCAGTTTGTGGGGGCGAGATGGCTACACCTTC. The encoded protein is CASSLWGRDGYTF.

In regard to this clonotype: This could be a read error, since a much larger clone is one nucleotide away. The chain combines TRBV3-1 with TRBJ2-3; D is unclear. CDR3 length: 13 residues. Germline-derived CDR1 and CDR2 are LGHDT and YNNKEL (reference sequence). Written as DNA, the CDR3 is TGTGTCAGCAGCCTGAGCTCTAGAAATACGCAGTATTTT. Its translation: CVSSLSSRNTQYF.

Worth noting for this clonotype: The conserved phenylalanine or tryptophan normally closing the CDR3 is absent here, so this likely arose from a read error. The CDR3 reads CASSEQAGGTNEKLFS. The DNA of the CDR3 is TGTGCCAGCAGCGAACAGGCGGGGGGGACTAATGAAAAACTGTTTTCT. The J gene is TRBJ1-4, the V gene TRBV9, with TRBD1 as a possible D gene (5 bases). Germline V lookup: CDR1 SGDLS, CDR2 YYNGEE. The ends were cut back, 3 bases at V and 2 bases at J, with 14 bases in the middle. The CDR3 is 16 residues long.

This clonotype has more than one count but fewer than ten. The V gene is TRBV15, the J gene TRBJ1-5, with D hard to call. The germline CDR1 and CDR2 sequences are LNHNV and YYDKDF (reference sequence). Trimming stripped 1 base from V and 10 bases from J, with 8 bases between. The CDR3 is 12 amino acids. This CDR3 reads CATSRVAQPQHF. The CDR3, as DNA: TGTGCCACCAGCAGAGTAGCACAACCCCAGCATTTT.